This T cell receptor beta chain came from a study of T cell responses to AZD1222 COVID-19 vaccine. Here immunoSEQ multiplex PCR was the method, and the copy in TCRdb shows in-frame clones only, minus some. The sample contains under 110,000 clones, around 90% of which appear only once. Germline V gene data show CDR1 as SEHNR and CDR2 as FQNEAQ (reference sequence). The V end lost 5 bases, the J end lost 2 bases, and 12 bases lay between the germline ends. This CDR3 spans 14 amino acids. On this clone: The antigen is not known.

Findings and caveats of the study: Clonal diversity may have been underestimated, and the donors were mostly white British, with more females than males. After two AZD1222 doses, spike-specific TCR breadth and depth rose versus day 0. Across spike, vaccine-associated CD4 TCRs were found, dominant at 160-218 and 743-854.

The rearrangement joins TRBV7-9 to TRBJ1-2; perhaps TRBD1 as D (6 bases). Sequences were derived from peripheral blood, sampled 28 days after the second AZD1222 dose. This clonotype originated in an adult who received the AZD1222 COVID-19 vaccine. CDR3 in DNA: TGTGCCAGCAGCCCTACAGGGCCGAACTATGGCTACACCTTC. Translation: CASSPTGPNYGYTF.